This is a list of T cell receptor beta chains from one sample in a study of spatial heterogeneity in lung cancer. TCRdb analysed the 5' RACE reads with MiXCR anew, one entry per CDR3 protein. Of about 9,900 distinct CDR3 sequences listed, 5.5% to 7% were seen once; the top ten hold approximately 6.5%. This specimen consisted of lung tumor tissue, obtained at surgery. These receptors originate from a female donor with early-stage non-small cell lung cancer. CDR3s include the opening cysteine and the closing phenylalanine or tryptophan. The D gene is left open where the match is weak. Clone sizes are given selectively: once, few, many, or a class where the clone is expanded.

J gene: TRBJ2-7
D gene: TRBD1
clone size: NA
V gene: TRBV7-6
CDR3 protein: CASSLAPGGSYEQYF
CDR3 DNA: TGTGCCAGCAGCTTAGCCCCAGGGGGTAGCTACGAGCAGTACTTC

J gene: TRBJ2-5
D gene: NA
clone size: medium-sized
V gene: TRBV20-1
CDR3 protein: CSARLNRGGLQETQYF
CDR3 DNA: TGCAGTGCTAGGTTGAATCGCGGGGGCCTCCAAGAGACCCAGTACTTC

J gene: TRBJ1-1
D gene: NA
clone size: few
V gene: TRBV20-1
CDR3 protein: CSATTQRANTEAFF
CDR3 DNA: TGCAGTGCTACCACCCAAAGAGCGAACACTGAAGCTTTCTTT

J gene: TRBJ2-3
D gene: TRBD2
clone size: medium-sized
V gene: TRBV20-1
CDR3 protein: CSASPPSGRGVTDTQYF
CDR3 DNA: TGCAGTGCTAGCCCGCCCAGCGGGCGGGGGGTTACAGATACGCAGTATTTT

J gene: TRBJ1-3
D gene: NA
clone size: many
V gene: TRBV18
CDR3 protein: CASSPWNPDSGNTIYF
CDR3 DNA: TGTGCCAGCTCACCATGGAACCCTGACTCTGGAAACACCATATATTTT

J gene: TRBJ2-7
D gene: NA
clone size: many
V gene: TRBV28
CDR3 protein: CASSPLIGAAVSYEQYF
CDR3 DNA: TGTGCCAGCAGCCCCCTCATTGGGGCAGCCGTTTCCTACGAGCAGTACTTC

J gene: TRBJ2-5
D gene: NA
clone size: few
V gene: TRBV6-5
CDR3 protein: CASSYGETQYF
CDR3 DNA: TGTGCCAGCAGTTATGGCGAGACCCAGTACTTC

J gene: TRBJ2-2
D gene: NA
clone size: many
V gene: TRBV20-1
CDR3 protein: CSARESRQANTGELFF
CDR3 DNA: TGCAGTGCTAGAGAAAGTCGACAAGCGAACACCGGGGAGCTGTTTTTT

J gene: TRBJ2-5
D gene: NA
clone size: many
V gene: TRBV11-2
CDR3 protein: CASSWGETQYF
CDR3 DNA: TGTGCCAGCAGCTGGGGGGAGACCCAGTACTTC

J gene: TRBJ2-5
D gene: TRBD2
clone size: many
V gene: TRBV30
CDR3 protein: CAWKDSGRGTQYF
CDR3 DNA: TGTGCCTGGAAGGATAGCGGGAGAGGGACCCAGTACTTC

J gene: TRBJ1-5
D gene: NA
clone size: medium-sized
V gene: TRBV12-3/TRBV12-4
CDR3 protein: CASTLTEKQPQHF
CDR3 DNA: TGTGCCAGCACCCTGACCGAGAAGCAGCCCCAGCATTTT

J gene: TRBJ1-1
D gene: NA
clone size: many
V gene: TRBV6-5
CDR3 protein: CASKLHRQGQSHIPNTEAFF
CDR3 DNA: TGTGCCAGCAAGTTACATCGGCAGGGCCAATCACACATACCTAACACTGAAGCTTTCTTT

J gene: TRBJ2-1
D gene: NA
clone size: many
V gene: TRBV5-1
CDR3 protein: CASSLGAAPNNEQFF
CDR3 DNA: TGCGCCAGCAGCTTGGGGGCGGCCCCCAACAATGAGCAGTTCTTC

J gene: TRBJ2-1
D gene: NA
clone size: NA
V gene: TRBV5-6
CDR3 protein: CASSPEVGGLEVNEQFF
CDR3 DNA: TGTGCCAGCAGCCCCGAGGTGGGTGGGCTAGAAGTCAATGAGCAGTTCTTT

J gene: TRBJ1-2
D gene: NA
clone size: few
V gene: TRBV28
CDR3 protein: CASFHGAAEDRPFSAFRGYTF
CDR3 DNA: TGTGCCAGTTTTCACGGAGCCGCCGAGGACAGACCTTTTTCGGCGTTTCGCGGCTACACCTTC

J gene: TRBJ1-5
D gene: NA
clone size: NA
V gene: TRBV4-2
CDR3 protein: CASSQDLGTLGPQHF
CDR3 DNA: TGTGCCAGCAGCCAAGATCTCGGCACCTTGGGGCCCCAGCATTTT

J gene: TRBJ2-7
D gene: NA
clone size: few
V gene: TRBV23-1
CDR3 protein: CASSHPLMTLTYEQYF
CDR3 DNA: TGCGCCAGCAGTCACCCCTTGATGACACTTACCTACGAGCAGTACTTC

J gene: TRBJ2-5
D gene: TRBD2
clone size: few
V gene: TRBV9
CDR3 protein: CASSVMAGAWETQYF
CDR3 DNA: TGTGCCAGCAGCGTTATGGCGGGAGCTTGGGAGACCCAGTACTTC